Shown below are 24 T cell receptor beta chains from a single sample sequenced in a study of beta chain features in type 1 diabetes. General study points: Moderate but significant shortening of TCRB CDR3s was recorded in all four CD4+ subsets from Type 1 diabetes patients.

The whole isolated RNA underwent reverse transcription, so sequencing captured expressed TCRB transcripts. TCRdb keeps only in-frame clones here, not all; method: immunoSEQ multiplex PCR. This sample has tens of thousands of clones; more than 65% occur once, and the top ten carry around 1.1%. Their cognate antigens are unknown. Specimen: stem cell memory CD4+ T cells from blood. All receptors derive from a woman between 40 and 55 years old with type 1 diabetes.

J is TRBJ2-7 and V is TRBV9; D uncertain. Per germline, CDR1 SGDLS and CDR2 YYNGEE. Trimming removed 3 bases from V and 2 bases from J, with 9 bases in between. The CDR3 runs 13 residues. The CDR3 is CASSGRSPYEQYF. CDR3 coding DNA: TGTGCCAGCAGCGGGAGATCTCCCTACGAGCAGTACTTC.

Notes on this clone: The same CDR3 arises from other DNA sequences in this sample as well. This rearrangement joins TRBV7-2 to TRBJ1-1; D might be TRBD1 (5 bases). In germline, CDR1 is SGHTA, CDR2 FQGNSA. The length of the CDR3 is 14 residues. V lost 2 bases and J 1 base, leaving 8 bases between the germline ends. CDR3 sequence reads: CASSLRGRNTEAFF. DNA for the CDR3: TGTGCCAGCAGCTTACGGGGGAGGAACACTGAAGCTTTCTTT.

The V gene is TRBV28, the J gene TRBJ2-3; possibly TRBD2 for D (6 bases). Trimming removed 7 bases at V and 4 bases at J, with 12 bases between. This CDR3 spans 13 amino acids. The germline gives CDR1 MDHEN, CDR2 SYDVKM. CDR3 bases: TGTGCCAGCATGACACCGGGGGCAGATACGCAGTATTTT. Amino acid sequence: CASMTPGADTQYF.

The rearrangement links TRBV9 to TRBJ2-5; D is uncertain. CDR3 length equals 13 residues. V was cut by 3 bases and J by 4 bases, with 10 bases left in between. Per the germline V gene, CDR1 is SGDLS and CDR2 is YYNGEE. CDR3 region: CASSGPSGETQYF. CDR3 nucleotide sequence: TGTGCCAGCAGCGGCCCCTCCGGAGAGACCCAGTACTTC. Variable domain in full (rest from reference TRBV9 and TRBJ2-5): DSGVTQTPKHLITATGQRVTLRCSPRSGDLSVYWYQQSLDQGLQFLIQYYNGEERAKGNILERFSAQQFPDLHSELNLSSLELGDSALYFCASSGPSGETQYFGPGTRLLVL.

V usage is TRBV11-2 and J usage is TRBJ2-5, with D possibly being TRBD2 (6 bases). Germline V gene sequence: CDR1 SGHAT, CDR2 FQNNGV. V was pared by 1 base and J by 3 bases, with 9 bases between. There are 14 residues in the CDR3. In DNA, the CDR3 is TGTGCCAGCAGCTTAGCGGGGGTCGAAGAGACCCAGTACTTC. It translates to CASSLAGVEETQYF.

The CDR3 loop reads CASSLSGDTQYF. In nucleotides, the CDR3 is TGTGCCAGCAGCTTATCCGGAGATACGCAGTATTTT. The gene calls are TRBV7-9 and TRBJ2-3; unclear D gene. Looked up from germline, CDR1 is SEHNR and CDR2 is FQNEAQ (reference sequence). The CDR3 has 12 amino acids. The V gene lost 2 bases and the J gene lost 5 bases, with 5 bases spanning the gap.

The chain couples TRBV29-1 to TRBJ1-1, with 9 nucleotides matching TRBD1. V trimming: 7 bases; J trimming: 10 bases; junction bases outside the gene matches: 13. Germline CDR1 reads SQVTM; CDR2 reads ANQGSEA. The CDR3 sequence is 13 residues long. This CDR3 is CSARDRAPIGAFF. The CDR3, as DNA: TGCAGCGCTCGGGACAGGGCGCCGATCGGAGCTTTCTTT.

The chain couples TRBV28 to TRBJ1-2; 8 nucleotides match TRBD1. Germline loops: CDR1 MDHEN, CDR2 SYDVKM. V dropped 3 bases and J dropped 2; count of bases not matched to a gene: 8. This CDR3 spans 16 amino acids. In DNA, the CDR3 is TGTGCCAGCAGTTTCCTGCTAAACAGGGGGAACTATGGCTACACCTTC. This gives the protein CASSFLLNRGNYGYTF.

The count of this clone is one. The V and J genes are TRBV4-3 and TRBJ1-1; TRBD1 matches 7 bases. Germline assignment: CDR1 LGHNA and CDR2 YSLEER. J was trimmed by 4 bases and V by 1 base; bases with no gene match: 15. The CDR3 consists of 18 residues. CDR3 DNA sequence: TGCGCCAGCAGCCAAGCCTCTTCCGGGACAGACGGCTCCACTGAAGCTTTCTTT. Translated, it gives CASSQASSGTDGSTEAFF.

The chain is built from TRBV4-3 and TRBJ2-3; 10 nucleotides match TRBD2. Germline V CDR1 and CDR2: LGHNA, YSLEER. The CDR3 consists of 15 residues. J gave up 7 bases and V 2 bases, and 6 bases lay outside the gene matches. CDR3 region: CASSQPSGSGNTQYF. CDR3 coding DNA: TGCGCCAGCAGCCAACCTAGCGGGAGTGGGAATACGCAGTATTTT.

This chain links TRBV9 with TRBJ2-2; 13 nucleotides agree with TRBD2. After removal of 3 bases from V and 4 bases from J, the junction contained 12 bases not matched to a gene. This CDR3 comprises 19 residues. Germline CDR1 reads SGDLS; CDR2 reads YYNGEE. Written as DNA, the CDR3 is TGTGCCAGCAGCGGACCGACTAGCGGGGGGTTTTATCGCACCGGGGAGCTGTTTTTT. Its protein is CASSGPTSGGFYRTGELFF. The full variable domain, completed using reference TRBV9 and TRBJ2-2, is DSGVTQTPKHLITATGQRVTLRCSPRSGDLSVYWYQQSLDQGLQFLIQYYNGEERAKGNILERFSAQQFPDLHSELNLSSLELGDSALYFCASSGPTSGGFYRTGELFFGEGSRLTVL.

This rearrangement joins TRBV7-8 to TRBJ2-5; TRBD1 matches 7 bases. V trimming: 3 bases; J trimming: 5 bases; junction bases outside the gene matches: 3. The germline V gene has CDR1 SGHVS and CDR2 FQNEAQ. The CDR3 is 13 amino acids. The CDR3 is CASSFGQAETQYF. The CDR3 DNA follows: TGTGCCAGCAGCTTCGGACAGGCGGAGACCCAGTACTTC.

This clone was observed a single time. CDR3 DNA: TGCAGCGCAAAAACTAGCGGGAGACTCTACGAGCAGTACTTC. Amino acid sequence: CSAKTSGRLYEQYF. The chain recombines TRBV29-1 with TRBJ2-7, with 11 positions matching TRBD2. V gave up 7 bases and J gave up 3 bases; unmatched junction bases: 8. This CDR3 is built from 14 residues. Germline CDR1 is SQVTM and CDR2 is ANQGSEA.

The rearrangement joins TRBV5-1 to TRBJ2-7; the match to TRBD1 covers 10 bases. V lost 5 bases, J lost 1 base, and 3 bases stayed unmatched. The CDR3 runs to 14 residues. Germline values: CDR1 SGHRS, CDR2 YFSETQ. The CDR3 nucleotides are TGCGCCAGCAGAAGGACAGGGGGGTCCTACGAGCAGTACTTC. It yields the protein CASRRTGGSYEQYF. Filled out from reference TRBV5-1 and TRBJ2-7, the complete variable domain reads KAGVTQTPRYLIKTRGQQVTLSCSPISGHRSVSWYQQTPGQGLQFLFEYFSETQRNKGNFPGRFSGRQFSNSRSEMNVSTLELGDSALYLCASRRTGGSYEQYFGPGTRLTVT.

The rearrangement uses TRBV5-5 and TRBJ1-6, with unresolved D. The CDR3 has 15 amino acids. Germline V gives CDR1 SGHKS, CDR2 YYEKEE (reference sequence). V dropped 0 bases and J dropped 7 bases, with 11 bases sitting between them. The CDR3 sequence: CASSLGAGLNSPLHF. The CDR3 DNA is TGTGCCAGCAGCTTGGGGGCAGGCCTAAATTCACCCCTCCACTTT. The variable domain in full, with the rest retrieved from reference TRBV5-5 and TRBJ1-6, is DAGVTQSPTHLIKTRGQQVTLRCSPISGHKSVSWYQQVLGQGPQFIFQYYEKEERGRGNFPDRFSARQFPNYSSELNVNALLLGDSALYLCASSLGAGLNSPLHFGNGTRLTVT.

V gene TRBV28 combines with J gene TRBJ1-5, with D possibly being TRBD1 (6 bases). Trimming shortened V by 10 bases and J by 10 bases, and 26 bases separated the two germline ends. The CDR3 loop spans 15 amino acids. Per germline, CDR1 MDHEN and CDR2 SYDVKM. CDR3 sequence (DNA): TGTGCCACCGCCGGACAGCCTTATCCAGGAAGCCCCCAGCATTTT. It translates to CATAGQPYPGSPQHF. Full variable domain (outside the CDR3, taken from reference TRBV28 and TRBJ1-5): DVKVTQSSRYLVKRTGEKVFLECVQDMDHENMFWYRQDPGLGLRLIYFSYDVKMKEKGDIPEGYSVSREKKERFSLILESASTNQTSMYLCATAGQPYPGSPQHFGDGTRLSIL.

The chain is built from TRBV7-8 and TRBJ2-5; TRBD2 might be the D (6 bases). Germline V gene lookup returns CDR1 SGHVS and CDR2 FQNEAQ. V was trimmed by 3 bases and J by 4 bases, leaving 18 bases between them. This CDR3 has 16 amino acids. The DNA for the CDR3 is TGTGCCAGCAGCTTCGTAGCGGCTAGCTCCACAGAGACCCAGTACTTC. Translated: CASSFVAASSTETQYF.

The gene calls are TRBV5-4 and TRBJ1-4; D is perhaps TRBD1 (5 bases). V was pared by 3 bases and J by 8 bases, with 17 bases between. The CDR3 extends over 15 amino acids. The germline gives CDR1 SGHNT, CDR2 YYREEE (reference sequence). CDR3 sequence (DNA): TGTGCCAGCAGCTCACCAGACAGACCCGGGGAAAAACTGTTTTTT. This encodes CASSSPDRPGEKLFF.

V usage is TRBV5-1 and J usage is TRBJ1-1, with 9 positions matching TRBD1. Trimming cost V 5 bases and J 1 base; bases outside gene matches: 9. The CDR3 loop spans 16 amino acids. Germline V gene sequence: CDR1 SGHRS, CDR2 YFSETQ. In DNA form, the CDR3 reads TGCGCCAGCAGGAGGGGTACAGGGGGCAGGAACACTGAAGCTTTCTTT. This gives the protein CASRRGTGGRNTEAFF.

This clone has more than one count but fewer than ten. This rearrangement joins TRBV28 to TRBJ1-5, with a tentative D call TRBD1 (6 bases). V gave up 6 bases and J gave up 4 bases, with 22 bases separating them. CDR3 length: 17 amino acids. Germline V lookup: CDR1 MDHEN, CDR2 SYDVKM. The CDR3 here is CASSYDMSRGRNQPQHF. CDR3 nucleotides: TGTGCCAGCAGCTACGATATGAGCAGGGGCAGGAATCAGCCCCAGCATTTT.

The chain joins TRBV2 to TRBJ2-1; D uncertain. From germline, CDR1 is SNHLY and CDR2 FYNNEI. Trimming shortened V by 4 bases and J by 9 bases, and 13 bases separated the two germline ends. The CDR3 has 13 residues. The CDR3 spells CASSVPPGAEQFF. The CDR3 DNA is TGTGCCAGCAGTGTCCCGCCCGGTGCTGAGCAGTTCTTC.

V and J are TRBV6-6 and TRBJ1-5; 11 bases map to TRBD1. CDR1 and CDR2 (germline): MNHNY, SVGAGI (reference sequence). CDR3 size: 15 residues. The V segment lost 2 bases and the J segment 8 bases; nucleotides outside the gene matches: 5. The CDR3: CASSYPDRGLEPQHF. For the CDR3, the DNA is TGTGCCAGCAGTTACCCGGACAGGGGGCTTGAGCCCCAGCATTTT.

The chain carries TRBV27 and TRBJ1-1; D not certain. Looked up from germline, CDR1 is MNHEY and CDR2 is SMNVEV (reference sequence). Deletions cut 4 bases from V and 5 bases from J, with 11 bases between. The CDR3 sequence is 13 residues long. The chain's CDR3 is CASSYLSGTEAFF. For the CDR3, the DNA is TGTGCCAGCAGTTACCTCTCCGGGACTGAAGCTTTCTTT.

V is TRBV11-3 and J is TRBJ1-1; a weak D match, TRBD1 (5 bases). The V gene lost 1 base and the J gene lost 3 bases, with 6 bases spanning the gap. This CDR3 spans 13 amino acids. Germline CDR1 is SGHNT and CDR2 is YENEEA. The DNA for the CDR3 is TGTGCCAGCAGCTTAGTAGGGGACACTGAAGCTTTCTTT. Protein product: CASSLVGDTEAFF.